This T cell receptor beta chain was recorded in a study of T cells after yellow fever vaccination (dated by TCRdb to between 2018 and 2020). About the investigation overall: Libraries from fractions with low cell numbers were prepared with the SMART-Seq v4 Ultra Low Input RNA kit. To track T-cell clones before and after primary and booster YFV17D yellow fever vaccination, bulk TCR alpha and beta repertoires were sequenced longitudinally. Two healthy male donors, one aged 18 to 30 and one aged 30 to 39 years, were included in the cohort. Bulk PBMC replicates and cell subsets were isolated from blood drawn at multiple timepoints before and after both primary and secondary immunization. On the study overall, not on this receptor specifically: Compared with the primary T-cell response, the secondary T-cell response was weaker but faster, peaking on day 5 rather than day 15. Because only two donors were included in the study, the extent to which the findings can be generalized is limited. Computational filtering was needed because FACS-sorted repertoires could contain abundant contaminating clonotypes from the bulk population. A small share of clonotypes was detected in both CD4 and CD8 compartments, with the overlap likely arising from convergent recombination. Most clones expanded after primary vaccination (roughly 96% of CD4 and around 88% of CD8) were re-detected after the booster, suggesting that broad memory maintenance occurred.

Remarks on this clonotype: Its antigen is still unknown. Within one base of it there is no much larger clone, and no base qualities were kept.

The treatment or condition label on this specimen signifies: live attenuated yellow fever vaccine strain. PBMCs were isolated from peripheral blood using a standard Ficoll-Paque protocol. Dynabeads CD4 and CD8 positive selection kits were used to isolate the CD4 and CD8 T-cell fractions. RNA was extracted with TriZol from bulk PBMCs, CD4 and CD8 fractions, and dextramer-positive and dextramer-negative fractions. Synthesis of TCR cDNA relied on 5'RACE template switching, a step that introduced a universal primer site along with unique molecular identifiers. Priming of cDNA synthesis was performed from both the TCR alpha and TCR beta constant segments. Two PCR steps were used to amplify libraries, with sample barcodes and sequencing adapters being added in the second step. Sequencing of libraries was done on Illumina HiSeq 2500 (2x100 bp) or NovaSeq (2x150 bp). As for how the authors treated the data: MIGEC handled demultiplexing of reads and collapsing into UMI consensus sequences, while MiXCR performed V(D)J alignment. Vaccine-responding clonotypes were identified with edgeR using replicate PBMC samples, with FDR below 0.01 and a log2 fold change above 5 up to day 15 being required. CD4 or CD8 identity was assigned to each bulk clonotype according to whether the clonotype was present at higher abundance in the sequenced CD4 repertoire or the sequenced CD8 repertoire. TCRdb reprocessed the public reads (quality trimming at Q25 with fastp, clone calling with MiXCR) and kept in-frame beta chains. Every distinct CDR3 protein forms one entry, paired with its most common genes and DNA. In this record, the V and J calls reflect TCRdb's handling and not the investigators' own analysis. A total of roughly 170,000 distinct CDR3 sequences appear in this sample, approximately 6.2% of them only once. The top ten clonotypes cover less than 3.5% of the sample.

Its CDR3 holds 14 amino acids, cysteine through phenylalanine. The DNA shown is the 42-base CDR3, in frame from base 1. At the junction V is shortened by 9 bases and J by 4 bases, with 19 bases in between. This sequence uses TRBV5-3 and TRBJ2-5; TRBD2 is a weak D gene call, 7 bases matching. TRBV5-3 is labeled an ORF, and its function is uncertain. The receptor was derived from a man between 18 and 29 years old who received the YFV17D yellow fever vaccine. The material was CD4+ T cells sorted from PBMCs, obtained on the day of the first yellow fever vaccination. The sequenced DNA is TGTGCCATCGGCCCTGGCGGGGGCGGAGAGACCCAGTACTTC. It translates to CAIGPGGGGETQYF.